The 26 T cell receptor beta chains given below trace back to one sample, sequenced in a study of graft-versus-host responses after intestinal transplantation (dated by TCRdb to 2020 to 2023). Library generation was performed with the immunoSEQ multiplex PCR assay. Sourced from immuneACCESS, this table was stored by TCRdb with only in-frame sequences that have V and J called. A share of the clones is absent; for the studies checked, an unresolved V gene accounts for under half, and the remainder has no known explanation. This sample comprises roughly 96,000 clones, roughly 90% of them detected only once. The top ten hold more than 0.4% of the sample. Their cognate antigens are unknown. What this sample's time point label stands for: cells obtained before transplantation from donor or recipient. Specimen: unstimulated CD8+ T cells sorted from spleen or lymph node cells, collected before intestinal transplant. All receptors derive from a human donor who received an intestinal transplant.

The chain is built from TRBV27 and TRBJ2-7, with D possibly TRBD2 on 7 matching bases. With 2 bases removed from V and 2 bases from J, the gap between germline ends came to 10 bases. Germline V lookup: CDR1 MNHEY, CDR2 SMNVEV (reference sequence). This CDR3 contains 14 residues. The CDR3 sequence: CASSLRGGAYEQYF. The CDR3 DNA reads as TGTGCCAGCAGTTTAAGGGGGGGGGCCTACGAGCAGTACTTC.

V gene TRBV13 combines with J gene TRBJ2-7, with TRBD1 identical over 8 bases. This CDR3 is built from 14 residues. V trimming: 5 bases; J trimming: 1 base; junction bases outside the gene matches: 4. Germline CDR1 reads PRHDT; CDR2 reads FYEKMQ (reference sequence). CDR3 in DNA: TGTGCCAGCAGCCCGCGACAGGGGTCCTACGAGCAGTACTTC. Protein sequence: CASSPRQGSYEQYF.

V gene TRBV4-1 combines with J gene TRBJ2-3; 12 nucleotides agree with TRBD2. Trimming took 6 bases from V and 6 from J; bases not matched to a gene: 4. The CDR3 is 14 amino acids. Per germline, CDR1 MGHRA and CDR2 YSYEKL. The CDR3 here is CASSPSGGADTQYF. The CDR3 DNA reads as TGCGCCAGCAGTCCTAGCGGGGGGGCGGATACGCAGTATTTT.

The gene calls are TRBV20-1 and TRBJ1-2, with D uncertain. Germline V CDR1 and CDR2: DFQATT, SNEGSKA (reference sequence). Trimming shortened V by 5 bases and J by 7 bases, and 5 bases separated the two germline ends. This CDR3 has 9 amino acids. Here the CDR3 reads CSARRGYTF. CDR3 bases: TGCAGTGCTCGTCGTGGCTACACCTTC.

This chain joins TRBV19 and TRBJ2-5; 8 bases fit TRBD1. The DNA matches TRBJ2-7 better at its end, which makes the J call doubtful. The CDR3 runs 14 residues. Germline V lookup: CDR1 LNHDA, CDR2 SQIVND (reference sequence). CDR3 bases: TGTGCCAGTAGTGGCGGGACAGGTGCCTACGAGCAGTACTTC. Encoded protein: CASSGGTGAYEQYF.

J is TRBJ2-3 and V is TRBV7-6; TRBD2 aligns across 7 bases. The ends lost 5 bases at V and 2 bases at J; junction bases unmatched: 7. The CDR3 sequence is 15 residues long. Per germline, CDR1 SGHVS and CDR2 FNYEAQ. In DNA, the CDR3 is TGTGCCAGCAGCACGCGCAGCGGGGACACAGATACGCAGTATTTT. It yields the protein CASSTRSGDTDTQYF.

The rearrangement joins TRBV7-8 to TRBJ2-7; a weak D match, TRBD1 (6 bases). The ends were cut back, 10 bases at V and 5 bases at J, with 21 bases in the middle. The germline CDR1 and CDR2 sequences are SGHVS and FQNEAQ. The CDR3 is 14 amino acids. In DNA form, the CDR3 reads TGTGCCACCTACTTAACAGGGCCCCCAGACGAGCAGTACTTC. Amino acid sequence: CATYLTGPPDEQYF. Looking up the rest from reference TRBV7-8 and TRBJ2-7 gives the full variable domain: GAGVSQSPRYKVAKRGQDVALRCDPISGHVSLFWYQQALGQGPEFLTYFQNEAQLDKSGLPSDRFFAERPEGSVSTLKIQRTQQEDSAVYLCATYLTGPPDEQYFGPGTRLTVT.

The chain links TRBV4-1 to TRBJ2-1; perhaps TRBD2 as D (5 bases). The CDR3 consists of 16 residues. Looked up from germline, CDR1 is MGHRA and CDR2 is YSYEKL. V lost 1 base to trimming and J lost 9 bases, with 19 bases between them. CDR3 bases: TGCGCCAGCAGCCAAGTTTCAATTACTAGGTCTAGTGAGCAGTTCTTC. Translating it yields CASSQVSITRSSEQFF.

This sequence joins TRBV28 and TRBJ1-1; 10 bases map to TRBD1. Trimming at V came to 5 bases and at J to 4 bases, leaving 13 bases not matched to a gene. The CDR3 extends over 17 amino acids. The germline V gene encodes CDR1 MDHEN and CDR2 SYDVKM. The CDR3 sequence: CASSRPGDRGVGTEAFF. The CDR3 nucleotides read TGTGCCAGCAGTCGTCCTGGGGACAGGGGTGTCGGCACTGAAGCTTTCTTT.

V is TRBV28 and J is TRBJ1-3; perhaps TRBD1 as D (5 bases). The germline V gene encodes CDR1 MDHEN and CDR2 SYDVKM. This CDR3 has 16 residues. Trimming removed 7 bases from V and 0 bases from J, with 16 bases in between. CDR3 bases: TGTGCCAGCATTAGGGGTACTCCGCGCTCTGGAAACACCATATATTTT. Its protein product is CASIRGTPRSGNTIYF.

The rearrangement uses TRBV4-2 and TRBJ2-7, with D possibly matching TRBD1 (7 bases). V shed 4 bases and J shed 2 bases, with 21 bases lying between them. Germline loops: CDR1 LGHNA, CDR2 YNFKEQ. The CDR3 runs to 17 residues. As DNA, the CDR3 is TGTGCCAGCAGCCCACGAGGGGGCGCGGGATCTACCTACGAGCAGTACTTC. It encodes CASSPRGGAGSTYEQYF.

The chain employs TRBV9 and TRBJ2-2; D is perhaps TRBD2 (7 bases). Germline values: CDR1 SGDLS, CDR2 YYNGEE. The CDR3 is 14 amino acids. V was trimmed by 0 bases and J by 6 bases, leaving 9 bases between them. The CDR3 DNA is TGTGCCAGCAGCGTAGGCGGGGGCTCCGGGGAGCTGTTTTTT. Its protein product is CASSVGGGSGELFF. Complete variable domain (other parts from reference TRBV9 and TRBJ2-2): DSGVTQTPKHLITATGQRVTLRCSPRSGDLSVYWYQQSLDQGLQFLIQYYNGEERAKGNILERFSAQQFPDLHSELNLSSLELGDSALYFCASSVGGGSGELFFGEGSRLTVL.

V is TRBV28 and J is TRBJ2-1; maybe TRBD1 (6 bases). The CDR3 covers 13 residues. Trimming took off 7 bases at V and 7 bases at J, with 14 bases between the two ends. CDR1 is MDHEN, CDR2 SYDVKM, per germline. Written as DNA, the CDR3 is TGTGCCAGCATCTCACAGGGCGCAAATGAGCAGTTCTTC. Protein: CASISQGANEQFF. Supplemented by reference TRBV28 and TRBJ2-1, the full variable domain reads DVKVTQSSRYLVKRTGEKVFLECVQDMDHENMFWYRQDPGLGLRLIYFSYDVKMKEKGDIPEGYSVSREKKERFSLILESASTNQTSMYLCASISQGANEQFFGPGTRLTVL.

CDR3 sequence: CASSIDPEERGGVNQPQHF. As DNA, the CDR3 is TGTGCCAGTAGTATAGATCCAGAGGAAAGGGGGGGTGTTAATCAGCCCCAGCATTTT. This rearrangement joins TRBV19 to TRBJ1-5; perhaps TRBD1 as D (6 bases). Trimming removed 0 bases at V and 4 bases at J, with 22 bases between. Germline loops: CDR1 LNHDA, CDR2 SQIVND (reference sequence). This CDR3 contains 19 residues.

The CDR3 region is CASSIYYEQYF. The CDR3 nucleotides read TGTGCCAGCAGCATCTACTACGAGCAGTACTTC. The V call is TRBV28, the J call TRBJ2-7; D uncertain. V was clipped by 6 bases and J by 3 bases, with 6 bases between them. The germline V gene has CDR1 MDHEN and CDR2 SYDVKM. This CDR3 is 11 amino acids long.

V and J are TRBV7-2 and TRBJ2-1, with 8 bases lining up with TRBD2. The V gene end was trimmed by 0 bases and the J gene end by 7 bases; junction bases not matched to a gene: 11. Germline values: CDR1 SGHTA, CDR2 FQGNSA. The CDR3 sequence is 17 residues long. This chain's CDR3 is CASSLAYGGRLRNEQFF. In DNA form, the CDR3 reads TGTGCCAGCAGCTTAGCGTATGGCGGGAGGCTGAGGAATGAGCAGTTCTTC.

The gene calls are TRBV4-1 and TRBJ2-7; D is possibly TRBD1 (5 bases). The CDR3 extends over 14 amino acids. V lost 1 base, J lost 2 bases, and 9 bases lay in between. Germline loops: CDR1 MGHRA, CDR2 YSYEKL. The CDR3 nucleotides are TGCGCCAGCAGCCAAGTAAAGGGGACCTACGAGCAGTACTTC. Translating it yields CASSQVKGTYEQYF.

The chain links TRBV5-4 to TRBJ2-5; 8 bases fit TRBD1. This CDR3 has 14 amino acids. Germline CDR1 reads SGHNT; CDR2 reads YYREEE (reference sequence). V lost 4 bases and J lost 3; bases outside the gene matches: 5. CDR3 sequence: CASSGRTGKETQYF. The DNA of the CDR3 is TGTGCCAGCAGCGGCAGGACAGGGAAAGAGACCCAGTACTTC.

The chain links TRBV7-9 to TRBJ1-4; possibly TRBD1 for D (5 bases). Germline V CDR1 and CDR2: SEHNR, FQNEAQ (reference sequence). V was shortened by 6 bases and J by 2 bases, with 13 bases between the two germline ends. The CDR3 has 15 amino acids. CDR3 region: CASRPLTATNEKLFF. The CDR3 DNA reads TGTGCCAGCAGACCCCTGACAGCGACTAATGAAAAACTGTTTTTT.

The chain is built from TRBV19 and TRBJ2-7; weak D call: TRBD1 (6 bases). Germline V lookup: CDR1 LNHDA, CDR2 SQIVND (reference sequence). The CDR3 spans 12 residues. V was pared by 1 base and J by 7 bases, with 8 bases between. The CDR3 DNA is TGTGCCAGTAGTATAGCCGGACAGGAGCAGTACTTC. Amino acids: CASSIAGQEQYF.

V and J are TRBV19 and TRBJ2-7; 12 positions match TRBD1. Germline loops: CDR1 LNHDA, CDR2 SQIVND (reference sequence). CDR3 size: 15 residues. With V trimmed by 5 bases and J by 7 bases, 9 bases remained unmatched. The DNA for the CDR3 is TGTGCCAGTAGTCTTGGGGGACAGGGGGCGGGTGAGCAGTACTTC. Translation: CASSLGGQGAGEQYF.

The chain uses TRBV29-1 and TRBJ1-4, with 9 positions matching TRBD1. The germline V gene has CDR1 SQVTM and CDR2 ANQGSEA. With V trimmed by 8 bases and J by 6 bases, 7 bases remained unmatched. The CDR3 length is 13 residues. Here the CDR3 DNA reads TGCAGCTTCACCGGGACAGGGCATGAAAAACTGTTTTTT. It codes for CSFTGTGHEKLFF.

The sample holds one count of this clone. The chain joins TRBV7-2 to TRBJ1-3; D is possibly TRBD1 (5 bases). The CDR3 loop spans 17 amino acids. Looked up from germline, CDR1 is SGHTA and CDR2 is FQGNSA. V was shortened by 3 bases and J by 0 bases, with 15 bases between the two germline ends. The CDR3 DNA reads as TGTGCCAGCAGCTTTGGGGCAGGTCCTAGCTCTGGAAACACCATATATTTT. Translated, it gives CASSFGAGPSSGNTIYF.

Written as DNA, the CDR3 is TGCGCCAGCAGCCAGGGACAGGGGCTAAATGGAAACACCATATATTTT. It yields the protein CASSQGQGLNGNTIYF. V gene TRBV4-1 combines with J gene TRBJ1-3; 10 bases line up with TRBD1. CDR1 is MGHRA and CDR2 is YSYEKL in the germline V gene. The CDR3 runs 16 residues. V was pared by 3 bases and J by 3 bases, with 5 bases of the junction left unmatched.

The chain employs TRBV2 and TRBJ2-7; D is perhaps TRBD2 (6 bases). Germline V gene data show CDR1 as SNHLY and CDR2 as FYNNEI. The CDR3 has 15 amino acids. Trimming stripped 3 bases from V and 4 bases from J, with 16 bases between. CDR3 residues: CASSELSGHYYEQYF. CDR3 coding DNA: TGTGCCAGCAGTGAGTTGAGCGGGCACTATTACGAGCAGTACTTC.

This clone was detected only once. This chain links TRBV2 with TRBJ2-1; 7 positions agree with TRBD1. After removal of 2 bases from V and 2 bases from J, the junction contained 3 bases not matched to a gene. Germline CDR1 and CDR2: SNHLY and FYNNEI. CDR3 length: 15 residues. For the CDR3, the DNA is TGTGCCAGCAGTGAATACAGGGGCGCCTACAATGAGCAGTTCTTC. It yields the protein CASSEYRGAYNEQFF.